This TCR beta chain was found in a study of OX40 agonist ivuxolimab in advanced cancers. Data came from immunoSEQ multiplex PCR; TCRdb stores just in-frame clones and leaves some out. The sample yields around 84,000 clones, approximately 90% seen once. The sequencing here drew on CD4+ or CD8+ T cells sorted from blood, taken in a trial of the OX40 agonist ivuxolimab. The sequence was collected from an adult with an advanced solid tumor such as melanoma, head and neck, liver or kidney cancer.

In DNA, the CDR3 is TGTGCCAGCAGCTTACAATCCGGAAACACCATATATTTT. Residues: CASSLQSGNTIYF. This chain links TRBV5-5 with TRBJ1-3, with D unclear. CDR3 length: 13 amino acids. V was pared by 2 bases and J by 4 bases, with 7 bases between. Germline CDR1 reads SGHKS; CDR2 reads YYEKEE (reference sequence).